The rows below give T cell receptor beta chains drawn from one sample of a study of T cells in tuberculosis. Assay used: immunoSEQ multiplex PCR; TCRdb lists only in-frame clones, some missing. The table has about 33,000 clones, approximately 90% seen once. What was sequenced was PBMCs. The receptor source for this set is a donor aged 5-35 years with latent tuberculosis or without tuberculosis infection. Some clones in this sample may be carry-over from other donors' samples. Both conserved end residues are part of each CDR3. D genes are given only for firm matches. The listing skips clone size in some rows; elsewhere it reads once, few, many or a size class.

clone_size d_call j_call v_call cdr3_nt cdr3_aa
- - TRBJ2-7 TRBV9 TGTGCCAGCAGCGCATCAGGTTACGAGCAGTACTTC CASSASGYEQYF
once - TRBJ1-1 TRBV7-2 TGTGCCAGCAGCTCCCGAAGCACAGGACAGGAAGCTTTCTTT CASSSRSTGQEAFF
- - TRBJ1-6 TRBV5-1 TGCGCCAGCACCCCTGAGGCGGGGCATAATTCACCCCTCCACTTT CASTPEAGHNSPLHF
- TRBD2 TRBJ2-5 TRBV5-1 TGCGCCAGCAGCTCGGGGGGGCGCTACCTAAACCGGCGGGAGACCCAGTACTTC CASSSGGRYLNRRETQYF
- - TRBJ2-7 TRBV27 TGTGCCAGCAGTTTGTCGGGCAGCGGAATCTACGAGCAGTACTTC CASSLSGSGIYEQYF
- TRBD2 TRBJ2-1 TRBV9 TGTGCCAGCAGCGTAGGACTAGCGGGGACTTACAATGAGCAGTTCTTC CASSVGLAGTYNEQFF
- TRBD2 TRBJ2-5 TRBV15 TGTGCCACCAGCAGTACAATCTTAGCGGGAGGACAAGAGACCCAGTACTTC CATSSTILAGGQETQYF
- TRBD2 TRBJ2-7 TRBV5-4 TGTGCCAGCAGCTTGCAAGCGGGAGTCCCCAGGGAGCAGTACTTC CASSLQAGVPREQYF
- - TRBJ1-1 TRBV4-1 TGCGCCAGCAGCCAAGAAAGCGGCCTTGATGAAGCTTTCTTT CASSQESGLDEAFF
- - TRBJ2-2 TRBV19 TGTGCCAGTAGGGGTACCGGGCAGGGCCACACCGGGGAGCTGTTTTTT CASRGTGQGHTGELFF
- TRBD1 TRBJ2-5 TRBV11-2 TGTGCCAGCAGAGAGGGACAGGGACAAGAGACCCAGTACTTC CASREGQGQETQYF
- TRBD1 TRBJ1-1 TRBV5-4 TGTGCCACACGGACAGGGAACACTGAAGCTTTCTTT CATRTGNTEAFF
- - TRBJ2-2 TRBV30 TGTGCCTGGAGCGGCCACGCTGGGGCAGGGTGGGACACCGGGGAGCTGTTTTTT CAWSGHAGAGWDTGELFF
- - TRBJ2-6 TRBV4-1 TGCGCCAGCAGCCAAGAATTTACTGGGGCCAACGTCCTGACTTTC CASSQEFTGANVLTF
once TRBD2 TRBJ2-3 TRBV29-1 TGCAGCGTTGAAGGTCGGGGGGGTATCACAGATACGCAGTATTTT CSVEGRGGITDTQYF
- - TRBJ1-2 TRBV10-3 TGTGCCATCAGTGAGTCGCTAGCTAACTATGGCTACACCTTC CAISESLANYGYTF
- - TRBJ2-3 TRBV5-4 TGTGCCAGCTGGCGGGGAGGTACCCCCCCCACAGATACGCAGTATTTT CASWRGGTPPTDTQYF